This is a list of T cell receptor beta chains from one sample in a study of identical twins. MiXCR was run by TCRdb on the 5' RACE reads, yielding one entry per CDR3 protein. The data contain around 550,000 distinct CDR3 sequences, approximately 16% of them singletons. A further study also used this sample, focusing on yellow fever vaccine responses in identical twins.

Source material: CD4+ T cells sorted from blood. Receptors were obtained from a woman in her late teens or twenties in good health. Both conserved end residues are part of each CDR3. D genes are given only for firm matches. Only part of the rows carry a size: once, few, many, or a class if the clone is expanded.

clone_size: .; j_call: TRBJ2-5; v_call: TRBV29-1; d_call: .; cdr3_nt: TGCAGCGTTGAAGATCATTGGACGGAGGAGGAGACCCAGTACTTC; cdr3_aa: CSVEDHWTEEETQYF
clone_size: few; j_call: TRBJ2-5; v_call: TRBV5-1; d_call: .; cdr3_nt: TGCGCCAGCAGCACGGGAGTCAGACAAGAGACCCAGTACTTC; cdr3_aa: CASSTGVRQETQYF
clone_size: many; j_call: TRBJ2-3; v_call: TRBV7-8; d_call: TRBD2; cdr3_nt: TGTGCCAGCAGCCCGGGGGGTTACACAGATACGCAGTATTTT; cdr3_aa: CASSPGGYTDTQYF
clone_size: few; j_call: TRBJ2-5; v_call: TRBV29-1; d_call: .; cdr3_nt: TGCAGCGTTGAGTCGGCGCTGAGGGAGACCCAGTACTTC; cdr3_aa: CSVESALRETQYF
clone_size: .; j_call: TRBJ2-7; v_call: TRBV27; d_call: TRBD1; cdr3_nt: TGTGCCAGCAGTAGGGGGACAGGGCGGTACGAGCAGTACTTC; cdr3_aa: CASSRGTGRYEQYF
clone_size: few; j_call: TRBJ2-1; v_call: TRBV4-2; d_call: TRBD2; cdr3_nt: TGTGCCAGCAGCCAAGATCGGGGGGGCTTACGGTACAATGAGCAGTTCTTC; cdr3_aa: CASSQDRGGLRYNEQFF
clone_size: .; j_call: TRBJ2-1; v_call: TRBV2; d_call: TRBD1; cdr3_nt: TGTGCCAGCAACGGACAGGGTTCCTACAATGAGCAGTTCTTC; cdr3_aa: CASNGQGSYNEQFF
clone_size: few; j_call: TRBJ1-5; v_call: TRBV3-1; d_call: TRBD1; cdr3_nt: TGTGCCAGCAGCCAGGACACAGGGGCTCAGCCCCAGCATTTT; cdr3_aa: CASSQDTGAQPQHF
clone_size: few; j_call: TRBJ2-5; v_call: TRBV3-1; d_call: TRBD2; cdr3_nt: TGTGCCAGCAGCCAAGGGTCAGGACTAGCGGTCGCCAAGGAGACCCAGTACTTC; cdr3_aa: CASSQGSGLAVAKETQYF
clone_size: .; j_call: TRBJ2-7; v_call: TRBV5-1; d_call: .; cdr3_nt: TGCGCCAGCAGCTCAGAATTGGCGCACTACGAGCAGTACTTC; cdr3_aa: CASSSELAHYEQYF
clone_size: .; j_call: TRBJ2-5; v_call: TRBV6-5; d_call: .; cdr3_nt: TGTGCCAGCAGTTACTCACCCAGGGACTTCTATGACTTTGAGACCCAGTACTTC; cdr3_aa: CASSYSPRDFYDFETQYF
clone_size: .; j_call: TRBJ1-2; v_call: TRBV29-1; d_call: TRBD1; cdr3_nt: TGCAGCGTTGAAACTTTTGGGACAGTGCCCTATGGCTACACCTTC; cdr3_aa: CSVETFGTVPYGYTF
clone_size: .; j_call: TRBJ1-1; v_call: TRBV5-1; d_call: .; cdr3_nt: TGCGCCAGCAGCCTATCGGGACAATGGAACACTGAAGCTTTCTTT; cdr3_aa: CASSLSGQWNTEAFF
clone_size: many; j_call: TRBJ2-2; v_call: TRBV5-5; d_call: .; cdr3_nt: TGTGCCAGCAGCTTGGGGCAGGGGATCACCGGGGAGCTGTTTTTT; cdr3_aa: CASSLGQGITGELFF
clone_size: .; j_call: TRBJ2-3; v_call: TRBV2; d_call: .; cdr3_nt: TGTGCCAGCAGCTTAGGGGGAGTGAACACAGATACGCAGTATTTT; cdr3_aa: CASSLGGVNTDTQYF
clone_size: few; j_call: TRBJ1-5; v_call: TRBV20-1; d_call: .; cdr3_nt: TGCAGTGCTAGTATAGACAGCAATCAGCCCCAGCATTTT; cdr3_aa: CSASIDSNQPQHF
clone_size: many; j_call: TRBJ2-3; v_call: TRBV20-1; d_call: TRBD2; cdr3_nt: TGCAGTGCTCCCAATAGCGGGAGTAGGACAGATACGCAGTATTTT; cdr3_aa: CSAPNSGSRTDTQYF
clone_size: .; j_call: TRBJ2-4; v_call: TRBV6-5; d_call: TRBD2; cdr3_nt: TGTGCCAGCAGTTTTTCGGCTAGCGGGGGTATTCAGTACTTC; cdr3_aa: CASSFSASGGIQYF
clone_size: many; j_call: TRBJ2-1; v_call: TRBV4-2; d_call: .; cdr3_nt: TGTGCCAGCAGCCCTTTGAAAGGGACGTCTACATCCTACAATGAGCAGTTCTTC; cdr3_aa: CASSPLKGTSTSYNEQFF
clone_size: few; j_call: TRBJ2-1; v_call: TRBV13; d_call: TRBD2; cdr3_nt: TGTGCCAGCACACAGGGACTAGCGGGAGCCCCGCGTTTCAATGAGCAGTTCTTC; cdr3_aa: CASTQGLAGAPRFNEQFF
clone_size: few; j_call: TRBJ2-2; v_call: TRBV20-1; d_call: .; cdr3_nt: TGCAGTGCTAGAGATGGGCTAGCGCGGGCCGGGGAGCTGTTTTTT; cdr3_aa: CSARDGLARAGELFF
clone_size: few; j_call: TRBJ2-1; v_call: TRBV4-1; d_call: .; cdr3_nt: TGCGCCAGCAGCCAAGCCCGACTGAGCTCCTACAATGAGCAGTTCTTC; cdr3_aa: CASSQARLSSYNEQFF
clone_size: many; j_call: TRBJ2-1; v_call: TRBV5-1; d_call: TRBD2; cdr3_nt: TGCGCCAGCAGCTCCACTAGCGGGAGTGGGTACAATGAGCAGTTCTTC; cdr3_aa: CASSSTSGSGYNEQFF
clone_size: few; j_call: TRBJ2-1; v_call: TRBV12-3/TRBV12-4; d_call: .; cdr3_nt: TGTGCCAGCAGTTTTGAGTCCGGACTGAAGGCGTTCCGCGCCTACAATGAGCAGTTCTTC; cdr3_aa: CASSFESGLKAFRAYNEQFF
clone_size: .; j_call: TRBJ2-1; v_call: TRBV7-3; d_call: TRBD2; cdr3_nt: TGTGCCAGCAGCTCCGTAGCGGGAGCAGGGTACAATGAGCAGTTCTTC; cdr3_aa: CASSSVAGAGYNEQFF
clone_size: few; j_call: TRBJ2-1; v_call: TRBV9; d_call: .; cdr3_nt: TGTGCCAGCAGCACCTATCTTAGCGGAGACTACAATGAGCAGTTCTTC; cdr3_aa: CASSTYLSGDYNEQFF
clone_size: few; j_call: TRBJ2-2; v_call: TRBV6-1; d_call: TRBD2; cdr3_nt: TGTGCCAGCAGCGTATCTAGCGGGAGTACCGGCGGGGAGCTGTTTTTT; cdr3_aa: CASSVSSGSTGGELFF
clone_size: .; j_call: TRBJ2-5; v_call: TRBV12-3/TRBV12-4; d_call: .; cdr3_nt: TGTGCCAGCAGTTTGATCCACAGGGTACCTGAGACCCAGTACTTC; cdr3_aa: CASSLIHRVPETQYF
clone_size: many; j_call: TRBJ1-1; v_call: TRBV12-3/TRBV12-4; d_call: .; cdr3_nt: TGTGCCAGCACCCAAGGGCTTAACACTGAAGCTTTCTTT; cdr3_aa: CASTQGLNTEAFF
clone_size: few; j_call: TRBJ2-3; v_call: TRBV12-3/TRBV12-4; d_call: TRBD2; cdr3_nt: TGTGCCAGCAGTTTAACCTCCGGGACTAGCGGAAGCACAGATACGCAGTATTTT; cdr3_aa: CASSLTSGTSGSTDTQYF
clone_size: .; j_call: TRBJ2-1; v_call: TRBV4-1; d_call: .; cdr3_nt: TGCGCCAGCAGCCAAGATCACAGGGTCACCTACAATGAGCAGTTCTTC; cdr3_aa: CASSQDHRVTYNEQFF
clone_size: .; j_call: TRBJ2-5; v_call: TRBV4-2; d_call: .; cdr3_nt: TGTACCAGCAGCCGCCGACTAGGGCAGGAGACCCAGTACTTC; cdr3_aa: CTSSRRLGQETQYF
clone_size: few; j_call: TRBJ2-7; v_call: TRBV24-1; d_call: TRBD1; cdr3_nt: TGTGCCACCAGTGGATCGACAGGGAGCCTCGTAGACGAGCAGTACTTC; cdr3_aa: CATSGSTGSLVDEQYF
clone_size: .; j_call: TRBJ1-6; v_call: TRBV6-5; d_call: .; cdr3_nt: TGTGCCAGCAGTTACACTCGGGGTTCACCCCTCCACTTT; cdr3_aa: CASSYTRGSPLHF
clone_size: few; j_call: TRBJ2-3; v_call: TRBV5-1; d_call: .; cdr3_nt: TGCGCCAGCAGCTCTTTGGGCGGTCCCCAGGTAGATACGCAGTATTTT; cdr3_aa: CASSSLGGPQVDTQYF
clone_size: many; j_call: TRBJ1-3; v_call: TRBV4-2; d_call: .; cdr3_nt: TGTGCCAGCAGCCAAGATCTGACCGGCCTCTCTGGAAACACCATATATTTT; cdr3_aa: CASSQDLTGLSGNTIYF
clone_size: many; j_call: TRBJ2-5; v_call: TRBV12-3/TRBV12-4; d_call: .; cdr3_nt: TGTGCCAGCAGTCGTGGAGGGGGAGAGACCCAGTACTTC; cdr3_aa: CASSRGGGETQYF
clone_size: .; j_call: TRBJ2-3; v_call: TRBV29-1; d_call: .; cdr3_nt: TGCAGCGTTCAGGGTTACACAGATACGCAGTATTTT; cdr3_aa: CSVQGYTDTQYF
clone_size: once; j_call: TRBJ2-1; v_call: TRBV6-1; d_call: .; cdr3_nt: TGTGCCAGCATACCAGACTTGAACAATGAGCAGTTCTTC; cdr3_aa: CASIPDLNNEQFF
clone_size: .; j_call: TRBJ2-1; v_call: TRBV24-1; d_call: .; cdr3_nt: TGTGCCACCAGTTTGGGGACGGAGAGGTACAATGAGCAGTTCTTC; cdr3_aa: CATSLGTERYNEQFF
clone_size: few; j_call: TRBJ2-1; v_call: TRBV3-1; d_call: .; cdr3_nt: TGTGCCAGCAGCCAACAAAGTGGTGTGTACAATGAGCAGTTCTTC; cdr3_aa: CASSQQSGVYNEQFF
clone_size: .; j_call: TRBJ2-7; v_call: TRBV12-3/TRBV12-4; d_call: .; cdr3_nt: TGTGCCAGCAGTTTAGGTCCACCTCCTCAGGGCGAGCAGTACTTC; cdr3_aa: CASSLGPPPQGEQYF
clone_size: many; j_call: TRBJ1-1; v_call: TRBV3-1; d_call: .; cdr3_nt: TGTGCCAGCAGCCAAAGCACTGAAGCTTTCTTT; cdr3_aa: CASSQSTEAFF
clone_size: few; j_call: TRBJ2-7; v_call: TRBV4-1; d_call: TRBD2; cdr3_nt: TGCGCCAGCAGCCAAGTGCTAGCGGTGCCCTACGAGCAGTACTTC; cdr3_aa: CASSQVLAVPYEQYF
clone_size: few; j_call: TRBJ2-3; v_call: TRBV15; d_call: .; cdr3_nt: TGTGCCACCAGCAGGGACATCCAGGGTGATACGCAGTATTTT; cdr3_aa: CATSRDIQGDTQYF
clone_size: .; j_call: TRBJ2-5; v_call: TRBV12-3/TRBV12-4; d_call: .; cdr3_nt: TGTGCCAGCAGTTCCTCCAGCGGCGGCGAGACCCAGTACTTC; cdr3_aa: CASSSSSGGETQYF